Included here is one T cell receptor beta chain sequence, with context. The antigen it recognizes is unknown. The sample holds no much larger clone one base away, and base qualities are not on file. The data belong to a study of T-cell reconstitution after alpha-beta-depleted transplantation in children listed by TCRdb under 2016. Looking at the study overall: The study quantitatively tracked T-cell immune reconstitution after TCRalphabeta/CD19-depleted allogeneic hematopoietic cell transplantation in children using TCR repertoire profiling.

The library was made by PCR. Sequencing instrument: Illumina HiSeq 2500. To normalize quantification of the TCRbeta repertoire, the TCR libraries were built with molecular barcoding that relied on unique molecular identifiers. TCRdb trimmed the raw reads at Q25, called clones with MiXCR and kept productive beta chains. CDR3 protein duplicates are merged, each entry listing the most common genes and DNA. For this sample there are about 360,000 distinct CDR3 sequences; more than 10% appear just once. The ten largest clones add up to around 4.5% of the sample. V is clipped by 4 bases and J by 3 bases, and the sequence between their germline boundaries is 9 bases long. The CDR3 goes from the cysteine to the phenylalanine over 13 residues. The kept DNA is CDR3 alone, 39 bases in frame from the first base. Looking up the germline V gene (reference sequence) yields CDR1 LNHNV and CDR2 YYDKDF.

The sample in question was PBMCs, obtained from the stem cell graft. The chain couples TRBV15 to TRBJ2-5; the D gene is perhaps TRBD1, on 5 matching bases. The origin of this receptor is a human donor who donated a stem cell graft to a child with Fanconi anemia. The bases are TGTGCCACCAGCACGCCGACAGAAGAGACCCAGTACTTC. It codes for CATSTPTEETQYF.